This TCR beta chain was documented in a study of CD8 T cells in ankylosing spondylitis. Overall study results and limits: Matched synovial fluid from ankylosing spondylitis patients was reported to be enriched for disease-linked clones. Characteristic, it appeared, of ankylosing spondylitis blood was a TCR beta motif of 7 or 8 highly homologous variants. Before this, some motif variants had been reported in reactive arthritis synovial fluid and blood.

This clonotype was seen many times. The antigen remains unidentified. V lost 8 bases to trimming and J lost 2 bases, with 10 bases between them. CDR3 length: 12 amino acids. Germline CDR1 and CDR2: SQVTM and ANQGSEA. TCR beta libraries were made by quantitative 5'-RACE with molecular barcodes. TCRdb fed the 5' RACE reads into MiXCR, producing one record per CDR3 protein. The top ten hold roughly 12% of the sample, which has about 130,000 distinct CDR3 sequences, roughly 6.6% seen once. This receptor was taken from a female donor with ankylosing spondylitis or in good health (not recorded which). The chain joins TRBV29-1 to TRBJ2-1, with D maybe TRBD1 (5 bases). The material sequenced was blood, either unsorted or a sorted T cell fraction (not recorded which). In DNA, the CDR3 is TGCAGCAGTGACAGAGCCTACAATGAGCAGTTCTTC. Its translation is CSSDRAYNEQFF.